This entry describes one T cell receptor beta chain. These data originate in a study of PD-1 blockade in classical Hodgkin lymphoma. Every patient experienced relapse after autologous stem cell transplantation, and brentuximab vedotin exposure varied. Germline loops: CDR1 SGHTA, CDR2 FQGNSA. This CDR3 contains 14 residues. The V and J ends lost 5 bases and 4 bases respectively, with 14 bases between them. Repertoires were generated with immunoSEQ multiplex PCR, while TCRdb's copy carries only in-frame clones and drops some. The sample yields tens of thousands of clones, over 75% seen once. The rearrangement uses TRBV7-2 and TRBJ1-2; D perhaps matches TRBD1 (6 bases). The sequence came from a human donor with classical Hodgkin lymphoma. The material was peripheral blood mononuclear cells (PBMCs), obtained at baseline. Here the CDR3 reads CASSLNTGTYGYTF. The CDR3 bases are TGTGCCAGCAGCCTCAACACAGGGACCTATGGCTACACCTTC.